This T cell receptor (beta chain) appears in the sequencing data of a study of PD-1 blockade in classical Hodgkin lymphoma. Clones were read by immunoSEQ multiplex PCR, and TCRdb kept only the in-frame ones, dropping some. The profile covers around 66,000 clones, with 80% to 90% appearing a single time and 15% taken by the ten largest. Patients all relapsed after autologous stem cell transplantation, and there was variation in brentuximab vedotin exposure. Sample: peripheral blood mononuclear cells (PBMCs), taken at baseline. The receptor comes from a human donor with classical Hodgkin lymphoma.

The CDR3 is CSVEGGHNQPQHF. The CDR3 DNA follows: TGCAGCGTTGAAGGTGGTCATAATCAGCCCCAGCATTTT. The gene calls are TRBV29-1 and TRBJ1-5; no reliable D call. Trimming stripped 1 base from V and 4 bases from J, with 8 bases between. Per the germline V gene, CDR1 is SQVTM and CDR2 is ANQGSEA. The CDR3 loop spans 13 amino acids.